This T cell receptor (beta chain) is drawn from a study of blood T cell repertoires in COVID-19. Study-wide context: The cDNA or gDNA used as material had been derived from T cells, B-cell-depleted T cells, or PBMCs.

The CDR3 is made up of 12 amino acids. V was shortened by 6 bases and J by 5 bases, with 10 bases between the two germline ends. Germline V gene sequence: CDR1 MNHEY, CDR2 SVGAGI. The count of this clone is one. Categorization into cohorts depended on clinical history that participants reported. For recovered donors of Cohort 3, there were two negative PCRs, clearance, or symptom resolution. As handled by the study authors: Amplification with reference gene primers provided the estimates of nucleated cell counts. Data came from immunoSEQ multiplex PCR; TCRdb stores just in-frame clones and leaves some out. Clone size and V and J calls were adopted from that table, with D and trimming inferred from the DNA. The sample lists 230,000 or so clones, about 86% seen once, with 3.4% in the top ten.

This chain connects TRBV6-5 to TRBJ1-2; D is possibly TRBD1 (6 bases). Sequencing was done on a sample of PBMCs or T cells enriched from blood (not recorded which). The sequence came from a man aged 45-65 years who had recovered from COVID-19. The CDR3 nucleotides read TGTGCCAGCAGCCCGACAGGTTATGGCTACACCTTC. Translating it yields CASSPTGYGYTF.